This TCR beta chain was observed in a study of T cell responses to AZD1222 COVID-19 vaccine. In regard to this clone: Its cognate antigen is unknown.

The repertoire was sequenced with immunoSEQ multiplex PCR; TCRdb's copy has only in-frame clones and lacks some. Of about 78,000 clones listed, 87% were seen once; the top ten hold about 23%. Broader study findings: Spike-spanning, vaccine-associated CD4 TCRs were dominant at 160-218 and 743-854. White British people made up most donors, females outnumbered males, and clonal diversity was possibly underestimated.

V was pared by 4 bases and J by 4 bases, with 7 bases between. The CDR3 has 13 amino acids. CDR1 is LNHDA and CDR2 is SQIVND in the germline V gene (reference sequence). The material sequenced was peripheral blood, taken on day 0 of AZD1222 vaccination. The clonotype was recovered from an adult in good health. The chain carries TRBV19 and TRBJ2-2; D is possibly TRBD2 (6 bases). The CDR3 nucleotides are TGTGCCAGTAGTAGGCGGGGCACCGGGGAGCTGTTTTTT. Residues: CASSRRGTGELFF.